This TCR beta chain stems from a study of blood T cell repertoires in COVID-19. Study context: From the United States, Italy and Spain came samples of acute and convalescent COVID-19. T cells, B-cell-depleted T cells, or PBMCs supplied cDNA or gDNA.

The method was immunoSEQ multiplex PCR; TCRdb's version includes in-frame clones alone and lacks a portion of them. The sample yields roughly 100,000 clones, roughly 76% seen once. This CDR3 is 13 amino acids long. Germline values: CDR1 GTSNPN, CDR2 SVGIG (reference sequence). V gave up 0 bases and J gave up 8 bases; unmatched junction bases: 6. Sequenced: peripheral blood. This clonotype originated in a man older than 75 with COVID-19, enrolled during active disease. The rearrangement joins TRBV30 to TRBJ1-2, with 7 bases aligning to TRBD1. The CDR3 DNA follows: TGTGCCTGGAGTGTCGGAGGGGGCAGCGGCTACACCTTC. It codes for CAWSVGGGSGYTF.